The clone carrying this T cell receptor (beta chain) turned up a few times. Its antigen is still unknown. Points from the study as a whole: The TCR gene usage of tumor memory CD4+ T cells clustered together with blood and lymph node memory CD4+ cells and with lymph node naive CD4+ cells.

TCRdb recomputed calls from the 5' RACE reads with MiXCR, one row per CDR3 protein. The sample shows roughly 58,000 distinct CDR3 sequences, around 21% of them seen only once. Cells sorted as Tregs were CD4+, CD25+ and CD127-/low. Germline CDR1 DFQATT, CDR2 SNEGSKA (reference sequence). The CDR3 totals 14 residues. With 3 bases removed from V and 5 bases from J, the gap between germline ends came to 16 bases. This chain joins TRBV20-1 and TRBJ1-2; D is unclear. The sequenced sample consisted of tumor-infiltrating Tregs sorted from the breast tumor. This sequence originates from a female donor with breast cancer. Here the CDR3 reads CSASRSVGKYGYTF. DNA for the CDR3: TGCAGTGCTAGTCGCAGTGTAGGGAAGTATGGCTACACCTTC.